The entry below gives a single TCR beta chain sequence along with its context. Listed TCR primers, together with previously described methods, were used for the bulk TCR libraries. Each CDR3 protein gets one entry after TCRdb re-called the PCR reads with MiXCR. The sample contains more than 450,000 distinct CDR3 sequences, 20% to 25% of which appear only once. Libraries of naive CD8 T cells were made from approximately 22,000 to 940,000 sorted cells. They used 10%, 30% or 50% RNA. The CDR3 covers 16 residues. Germline values: CDR1 MNHEY, CDR2 SVGAGI. With V trimmed by 1 base and J by 3 bases, 3 bases remained unmatched. These data belong to a study of molecular identifiers for immune sequencing clone quantification. Study-level information: With replicates, the RNA of approximately 22,000 or 94,000 naive CD8 cells was split five ways and four were sequenced.

The J gene is TRBJ2-2, the V gene TRBV6-5; TRBD2 aligns across 9 bases. Sample: naive CD8+ T cells from blood, with Jurkat cell RNA spiked in. The subset is: FACS-sorted CD8+CD4-CCR7+CD45RA+ naive T cells. The sequence derives from a human donor in good health. Some libraries in this study had Jurkat cell RNA spiked in. CDR3 bases: TGTGCCAGCAGTTACTGGGCTAGCGGGGACACCGGGGAGCTGTTTTTT. The encoded protein is CASSYWASGDTGELFF.